This T cell receptor beta chain was obtained from a study of T cells in women clearing cervical HPV infection. Study-level background: Blood came at first lesion visit for cases, post-clearance for controls.

Study conclusions and caveats: Associations may precede or follow infection; HPV-specific or memory T cells were not isolated. TRBV6-7 abundance was lower in cases than controls (around 0.1% versus 0.15%).

Assay used: immunoSEQ multiplex PCR; TCRdb lists only in-frame clones, some missing. The sample data list about 16,000 clones. As for this clone: No antigen is known for it. The read falls 3 residues short of the CDR3 end, and the missing part is taken from the germline J gene.

The CDR3 has 16 amino acids. Germline V gene data show CDR1 as SNHLY and CDR2 as FYNNEI. Trimming cost V 7 bases and J 0 bases, with 15 bases left between them. This TCR derives from a woman aged 18 to 75 with a cervical HPV16 infection that either progressed to CIN3+ or cleared (not recorded which). The chain carries TRBV2 and TRBJ1-4; D is ambiguous. The sequencing input was blood buffy coat. CDR3 sequence: CASNSLPYATNEKLFF. The CDR3 bases that were read are TGTGCCAGCAACAGCTTACCTTATGCAACTAATGAAAAA. Together with reference TRBV2 and TRBJ1-4, the CDR3 gives the full variable domain: EPEVTQTPSHQVTQMGQEVILRCVPISNHLYFYWYRQILGQKVEFLVSFYNNEISEKSEIFDDQFSVERPDGSNFTLKIRSTKLEDSAMYFCASNSLPYATNEKLFFGSGTQLSVL.